The entry that follows covers one TCR beta chain sequence. The CDR3 extends over 13 amino acids. V lost 0 bases to trimming and J lost 12 bases, with 13 bases between them. Germline CDR1 SGHRS, CDR2 YFSETQ. The entry originates in a study of blood T cell repertoires in COVID-19. Looking at the study overall: Donors in the United States, Italy and Spain gave samples during acute or convalescent COVID-19. PBMCs, B-cell-depleted T cells, or T cells provided the cDNA or gDNA that made up the material.

Original handling: By means of reference gene primer amplification, nucleated cell counts were estimated. The data were produced by immunoSEQ multiplex PCR, yet TCRdb's version contains in-frame clones alone and is incomplete. Clonal size and the V and J genes are those of that table, whereas D and trimming came from the DNA. The table has roughly 250,000 clones, approximately 82% seen once. This clonotype was sampled from a woman older than 75 with active or convalescent COVID-19. The gene calls are TRBV5-1 and TRBJ2-1; a possible D gene is TRBD1 (5 bases). The specimen was peripheral blood. The CDR3 protein is CASSLGSGYAQFF. CDR3 nucleotides: TGCGCCAGCAGCTTGGGCTCAGGGTACGCGCAGTTCTTC.